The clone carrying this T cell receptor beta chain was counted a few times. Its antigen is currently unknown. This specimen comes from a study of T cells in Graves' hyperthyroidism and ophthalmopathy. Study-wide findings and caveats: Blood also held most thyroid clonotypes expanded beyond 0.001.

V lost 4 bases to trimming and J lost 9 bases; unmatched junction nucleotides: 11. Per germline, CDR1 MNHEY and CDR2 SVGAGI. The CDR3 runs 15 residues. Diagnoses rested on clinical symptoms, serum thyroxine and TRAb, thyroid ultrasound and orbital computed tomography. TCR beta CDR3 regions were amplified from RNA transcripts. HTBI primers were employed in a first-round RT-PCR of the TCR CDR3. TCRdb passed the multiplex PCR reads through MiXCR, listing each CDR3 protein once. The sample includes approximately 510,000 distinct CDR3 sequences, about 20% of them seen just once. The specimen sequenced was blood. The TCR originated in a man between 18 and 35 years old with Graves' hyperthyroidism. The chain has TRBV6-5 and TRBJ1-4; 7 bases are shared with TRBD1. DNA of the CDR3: TGTGCCAGCAGTTGCTCGATCGGGACAGAAAAAAAACTGTTTTTT. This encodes CASSCSIGTEKKLFF.